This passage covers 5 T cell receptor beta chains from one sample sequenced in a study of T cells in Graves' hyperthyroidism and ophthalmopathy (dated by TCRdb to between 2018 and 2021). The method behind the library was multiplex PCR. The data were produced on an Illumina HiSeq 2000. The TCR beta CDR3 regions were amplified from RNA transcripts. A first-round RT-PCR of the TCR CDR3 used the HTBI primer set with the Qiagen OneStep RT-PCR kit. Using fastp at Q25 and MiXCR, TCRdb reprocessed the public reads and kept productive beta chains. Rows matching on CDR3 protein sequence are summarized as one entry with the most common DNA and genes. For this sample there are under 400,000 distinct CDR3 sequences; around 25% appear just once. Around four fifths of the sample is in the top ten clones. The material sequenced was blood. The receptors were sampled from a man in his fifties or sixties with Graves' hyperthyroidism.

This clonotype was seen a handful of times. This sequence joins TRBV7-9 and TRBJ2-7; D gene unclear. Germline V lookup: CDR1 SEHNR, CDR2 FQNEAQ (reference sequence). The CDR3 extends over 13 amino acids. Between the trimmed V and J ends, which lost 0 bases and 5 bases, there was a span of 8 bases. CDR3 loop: CASSLAQSNEQYF. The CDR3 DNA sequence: TGTGCCAGCAGCTTAGCCCAGTCCAACGAGCAGTACTTC.

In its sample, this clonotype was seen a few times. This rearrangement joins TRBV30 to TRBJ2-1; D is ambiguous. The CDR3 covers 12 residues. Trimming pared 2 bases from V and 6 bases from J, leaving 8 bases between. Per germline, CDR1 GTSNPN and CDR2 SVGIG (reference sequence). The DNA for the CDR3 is TGTGCCTGGAGTATTGGGCGCAATGAGCAGTTCTTC. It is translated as CAWSIGRNEQFF. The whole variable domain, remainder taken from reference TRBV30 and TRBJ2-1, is SQTIHQWPATLVQPVGSPLSLECTVEGTSNPNLYWYRQAAGRGLQLLFYSVGIGQISSEVPQNLSASRPQDRQFILSSKKLLLSDSGFYLCAWSIGRNEQFFGPGTRLTVL.

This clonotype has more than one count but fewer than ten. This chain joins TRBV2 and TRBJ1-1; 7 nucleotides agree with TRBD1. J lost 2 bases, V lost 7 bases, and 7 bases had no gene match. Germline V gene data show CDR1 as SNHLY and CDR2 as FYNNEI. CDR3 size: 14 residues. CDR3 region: CASTSSGGNTEAFF. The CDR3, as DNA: TGTGCCAGCACCTCCTCAGGGGGTAACACTGAAGCTTTCTTT.

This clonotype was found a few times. The CDR3 coding sequence is TGTGCCAGCAGCTTAGAGGTATCCCCATTCGGCAAAAACATTCAGTACTTC. It specifies CASSLEVSPFGKNIQYF. This chain links TRBV11-2 with TRBJ2-4; D not certain. The germline V and J ends were trimmed by 0 bases and 3 bases, with 15 bases remaining between them. Looked up from germline, CDR1 is SGHAT and CDR2 is FQNNGV. The length of the CDR3 is 17 residues.

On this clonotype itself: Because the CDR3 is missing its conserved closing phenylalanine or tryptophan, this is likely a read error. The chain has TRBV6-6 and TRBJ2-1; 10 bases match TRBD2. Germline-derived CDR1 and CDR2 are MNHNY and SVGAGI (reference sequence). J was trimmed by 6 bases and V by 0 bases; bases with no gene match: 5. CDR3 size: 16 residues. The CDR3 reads CASSYSASGRFNEQFY. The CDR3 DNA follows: TGTGCCAGCAGTTACTCCGCTAGCGGGAGATTCAATGAGCAGTTCTAC.